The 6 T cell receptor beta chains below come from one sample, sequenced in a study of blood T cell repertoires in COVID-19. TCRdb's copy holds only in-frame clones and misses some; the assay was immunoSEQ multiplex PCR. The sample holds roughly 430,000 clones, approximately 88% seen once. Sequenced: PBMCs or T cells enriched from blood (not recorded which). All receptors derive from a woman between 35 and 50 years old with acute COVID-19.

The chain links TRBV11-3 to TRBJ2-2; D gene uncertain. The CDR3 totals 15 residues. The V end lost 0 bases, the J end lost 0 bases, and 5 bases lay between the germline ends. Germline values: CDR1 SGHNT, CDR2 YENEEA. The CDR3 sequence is CASSLDGPNTGELFF. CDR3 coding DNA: TGTGCCAGCAGCTTAGATGGGCCGAACACCGGGGAGCTGTTTTTT.

CDR3 coding DNA: TGTGCCAGCAGCGTAGATCCCCTGTACAATGAGCAGTTCTTC. Translating it yields CASSVDPLYNEQFF. This sequence joins TRBV9 and TRBJ2-1, with D hard to call. Deletions cut 0 bases from V and 4 bases from J, with 8 bases between. Germline V gene sequence: CDR1 SGDLS, CDR2 YYNGEE. This CDR3 is built from 14 residues.

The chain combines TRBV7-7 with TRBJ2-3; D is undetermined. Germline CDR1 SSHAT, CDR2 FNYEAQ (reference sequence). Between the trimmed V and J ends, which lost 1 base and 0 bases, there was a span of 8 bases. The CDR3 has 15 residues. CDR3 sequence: CASSLGPGSTDTQYF. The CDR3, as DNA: TGTGCCAGCAGCTTAGGTCCCGGTAGCACAGATACGCAGTATTTT.

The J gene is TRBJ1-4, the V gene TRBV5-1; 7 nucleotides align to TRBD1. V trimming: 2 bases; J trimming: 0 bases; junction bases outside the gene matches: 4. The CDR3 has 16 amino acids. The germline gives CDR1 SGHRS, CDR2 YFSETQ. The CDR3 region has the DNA TGCGCCAGCAGCTTAGCCGGGACAGCAACTAATGAAAAACTGTTTTTT. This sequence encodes CASSLAGTATNEKLFF.

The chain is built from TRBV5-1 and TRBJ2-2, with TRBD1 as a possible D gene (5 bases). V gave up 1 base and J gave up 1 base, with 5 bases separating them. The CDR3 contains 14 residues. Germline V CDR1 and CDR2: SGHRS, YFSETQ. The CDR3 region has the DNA TGCGCCAGCAGCTTGACAGGGAACACCGGGGAGCTGTTTTTT. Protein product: CASSLTGNTGELFF.

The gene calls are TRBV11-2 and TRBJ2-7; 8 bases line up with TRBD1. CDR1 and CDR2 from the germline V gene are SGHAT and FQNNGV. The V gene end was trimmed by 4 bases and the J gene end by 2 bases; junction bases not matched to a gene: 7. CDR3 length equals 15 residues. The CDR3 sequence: CASSSRDRMTYEQYF. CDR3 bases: TGTGCCAGCAGCTCCCGGGACAGGATGACCTACGAGCAGTACTTC.